This T cell receptor beta chain was captured in a study of blood T cells in healthy people across ages. Trimming took 1 base from V and 1 from J, leaving 10 bases between them. The CDR3 covers 15 residues. Looked up from germline, CDR1 is LGHNA and CDR2 is YSLEER. General observations from the study: Changes seen in expanded clonotypes were possibly confounded by donor CMV status left unknown.

Then a second PCR, running roughly 6 to 12 cycles, was carried out with a sample-barcoded 5' primer and a J-beta primer mix. TCRdb redid the calling of the 5' RACE reads with MiXCR, one entry per CDR3 protein. The table includes 1.5 million to 2 million distinct CDR3 sequences, 35% to 50% detected once. A note on this clonotype: As yet, its antigen is unknown.

This clonotype originated in a human donor in good health. Sequencing input: blood. This rearrangement joins TRBV4-3 to TRBJ1-2; D may be TRBD1 (6 bases). This CDR3 reads CASSQVQGINYGYTF. CDR3 in DNA: TGCGCCAGCAGCCAAGTTCAGGGGATTAACTATGGCTACACCTTC.